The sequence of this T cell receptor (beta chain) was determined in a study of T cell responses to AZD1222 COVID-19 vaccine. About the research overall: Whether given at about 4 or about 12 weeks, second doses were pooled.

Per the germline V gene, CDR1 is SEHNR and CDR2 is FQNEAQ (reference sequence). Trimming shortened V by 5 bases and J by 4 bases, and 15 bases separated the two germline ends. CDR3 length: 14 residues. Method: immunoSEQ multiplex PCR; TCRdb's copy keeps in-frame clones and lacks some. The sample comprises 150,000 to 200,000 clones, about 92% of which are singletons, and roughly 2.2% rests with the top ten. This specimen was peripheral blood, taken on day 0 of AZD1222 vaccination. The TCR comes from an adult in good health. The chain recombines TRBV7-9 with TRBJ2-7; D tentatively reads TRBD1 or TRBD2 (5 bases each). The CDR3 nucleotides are TGTGCCAGCAGCCCCGGGACGGCTAAATACGAGCAGTACTTC. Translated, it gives CASSPGTAKYEQYF.